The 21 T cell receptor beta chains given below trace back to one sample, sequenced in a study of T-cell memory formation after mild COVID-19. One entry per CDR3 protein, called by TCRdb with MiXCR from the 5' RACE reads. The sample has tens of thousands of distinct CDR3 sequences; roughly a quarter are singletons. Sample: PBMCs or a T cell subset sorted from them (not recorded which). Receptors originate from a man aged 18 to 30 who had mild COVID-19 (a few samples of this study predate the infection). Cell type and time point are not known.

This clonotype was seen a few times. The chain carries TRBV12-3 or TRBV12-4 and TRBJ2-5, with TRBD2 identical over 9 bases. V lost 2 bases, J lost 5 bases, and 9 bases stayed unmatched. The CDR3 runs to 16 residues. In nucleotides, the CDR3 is TGTGCCAGCAGTTTACCGGGAGCGGGGGGTTGGGAGACCCAGTACTTC. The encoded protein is CASSLPGAGGWETQYF.

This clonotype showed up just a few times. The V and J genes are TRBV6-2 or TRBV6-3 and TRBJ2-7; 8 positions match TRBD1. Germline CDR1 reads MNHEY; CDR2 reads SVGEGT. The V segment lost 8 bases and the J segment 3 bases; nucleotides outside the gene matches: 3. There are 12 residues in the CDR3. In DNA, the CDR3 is TGTGCCAGCGGGGGGACAGGCTACGAGCAGTACGTC. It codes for CASGGTGYEQYV.

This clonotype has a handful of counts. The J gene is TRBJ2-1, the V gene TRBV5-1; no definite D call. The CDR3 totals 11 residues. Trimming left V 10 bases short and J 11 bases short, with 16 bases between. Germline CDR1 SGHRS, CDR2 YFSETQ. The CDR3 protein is CAYSRGRKQFF. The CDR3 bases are TGCGCCTACAGCAGAGGCAGAAAGCAGTTCTTC.

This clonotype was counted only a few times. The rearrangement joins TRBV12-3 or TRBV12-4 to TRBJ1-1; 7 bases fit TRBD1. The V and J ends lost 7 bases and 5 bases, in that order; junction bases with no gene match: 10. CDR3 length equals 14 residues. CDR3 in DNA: TGTGCCAGCACCGCCGACAGGGCAGGGACTGAAGCTTTCTTT. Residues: CASTADRAGTEAFF.

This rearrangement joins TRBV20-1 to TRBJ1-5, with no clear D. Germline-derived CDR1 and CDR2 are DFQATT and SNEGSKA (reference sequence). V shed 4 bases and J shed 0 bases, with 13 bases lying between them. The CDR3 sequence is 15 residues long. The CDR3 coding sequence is TGCAGTGCTAACCTGGACGCGTATAGCAATCAGCCCCAGCATTTT. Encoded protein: CSANLDAYSNQPQHF.

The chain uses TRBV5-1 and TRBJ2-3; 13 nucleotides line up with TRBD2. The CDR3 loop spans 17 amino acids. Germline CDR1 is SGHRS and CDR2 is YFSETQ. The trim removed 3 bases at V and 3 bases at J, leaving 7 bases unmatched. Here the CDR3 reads CASSWGLAGRGTDTQYF. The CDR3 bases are TGCGCCAGCAGCTGGGGACTAGCGGGGAGAGGGACAGATACGCAGTATTTT.

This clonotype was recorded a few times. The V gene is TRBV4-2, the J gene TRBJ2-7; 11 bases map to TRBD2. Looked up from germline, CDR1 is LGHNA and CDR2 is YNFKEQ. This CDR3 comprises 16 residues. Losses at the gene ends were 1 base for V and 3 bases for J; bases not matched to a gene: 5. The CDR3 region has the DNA TGTGCCAGCAGCCAAGGCGGTAGCGGGGGGGACTACGAGCAGTACTTC. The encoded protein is CASSQGGSGGDYEQYF.

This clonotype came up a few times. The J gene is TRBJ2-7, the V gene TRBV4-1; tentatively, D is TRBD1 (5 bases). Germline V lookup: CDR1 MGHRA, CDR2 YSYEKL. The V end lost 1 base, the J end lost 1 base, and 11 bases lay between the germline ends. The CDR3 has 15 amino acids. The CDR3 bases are TGCGCCAGCAGCCAAGTAGTATCAGGGTCCTACGAGCAGTACTTC. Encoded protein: CASSQVVSGSYEQYF.

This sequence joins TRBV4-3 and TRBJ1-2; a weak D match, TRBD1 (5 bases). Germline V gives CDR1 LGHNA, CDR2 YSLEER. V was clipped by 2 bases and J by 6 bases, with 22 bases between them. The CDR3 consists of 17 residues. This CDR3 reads CASSQTGTWRGGDGYTF. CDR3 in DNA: TGCGCCAGCAGCCAAACCGGGACCTGGCGAGGAGGGGATGGCTACACCTTC.

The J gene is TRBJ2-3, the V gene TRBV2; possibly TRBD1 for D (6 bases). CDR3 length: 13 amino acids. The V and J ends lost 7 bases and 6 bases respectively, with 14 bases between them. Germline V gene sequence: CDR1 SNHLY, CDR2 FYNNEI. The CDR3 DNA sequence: TGTGCCAGCACCGGGACACGCGCGGATACGCAGTATTTT. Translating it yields CASTGTRADTQYF.

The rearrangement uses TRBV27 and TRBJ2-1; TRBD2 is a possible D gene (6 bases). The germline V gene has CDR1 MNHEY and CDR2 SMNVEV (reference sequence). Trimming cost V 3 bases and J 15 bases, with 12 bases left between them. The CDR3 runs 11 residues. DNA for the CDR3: TGTGCCAGCAGTTTTGGCTGGGAGGCGTTCTTC. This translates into CASSFGWEAFF.

The CDR3 DNA reads as TGCAGCGGGGTTAGCGGGGGATACGAGACCCAGTACTTC. It yields the protein CSGVSGGYETQYF. The chain uses TRBV29-1 and TRBJ2-5; TRBD2 matches at 9 bases. The CDR3 is 13 residues long. V trimming: 7 bases; J trimming: 5 bases; junction bases outside the gene matches: 8. Germline CDR1 and CDR2: SQVTM and ANQGSEA.

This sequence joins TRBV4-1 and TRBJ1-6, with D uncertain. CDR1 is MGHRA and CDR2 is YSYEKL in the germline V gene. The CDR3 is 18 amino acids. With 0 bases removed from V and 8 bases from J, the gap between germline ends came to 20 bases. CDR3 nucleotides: TGCGCCAGCAGCCAAGATCCCGGGCCGCCATCGGTGGATTCACCCCTCCACTTT. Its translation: CASSQDPGPPSVDSPLHF.

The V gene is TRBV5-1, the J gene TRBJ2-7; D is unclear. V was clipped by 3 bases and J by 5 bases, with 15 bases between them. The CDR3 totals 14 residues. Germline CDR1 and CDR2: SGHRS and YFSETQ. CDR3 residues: CASSSRARVDEQYF. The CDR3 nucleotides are TGCGCCAGCAGCTCCCGGGCTAGGGTCGACGAGCAGTACTTC.

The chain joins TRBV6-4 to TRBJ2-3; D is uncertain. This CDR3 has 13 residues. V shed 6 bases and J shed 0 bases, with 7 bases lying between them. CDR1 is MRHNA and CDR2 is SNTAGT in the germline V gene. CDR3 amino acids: CASSERSTDTQYF. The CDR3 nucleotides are TGTGCCAGCAGCGAGCGTAGCACAGATACGCAGTATTTT.

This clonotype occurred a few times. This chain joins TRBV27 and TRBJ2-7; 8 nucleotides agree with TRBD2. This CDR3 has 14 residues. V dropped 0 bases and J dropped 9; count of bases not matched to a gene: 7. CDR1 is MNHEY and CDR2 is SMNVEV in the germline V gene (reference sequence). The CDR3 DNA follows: TGTGCCAGCAGTTTATCCCCGGGGGGGCCGCGGCAGTACGTC. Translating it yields CASSLSPGGPRQYV.

The CDR3 region has the DNA TGTGCCAGCAGCGTATCTTCAGGGTTCAATCAGCCCCAGCATTTT. The encoded protein is CASSVSSGFNQPQHF. V usage is TRBV9 and J usage is TRBJ1-5, with D possibly matching TRBD1 (5 bases). Germline lookup yields CDR1 SGDLS and CDR2 YYNGEE. CDR3 size: 15 residues. V dropped 1 base and J dropped 3 bases, with 11 bases sitting between them.

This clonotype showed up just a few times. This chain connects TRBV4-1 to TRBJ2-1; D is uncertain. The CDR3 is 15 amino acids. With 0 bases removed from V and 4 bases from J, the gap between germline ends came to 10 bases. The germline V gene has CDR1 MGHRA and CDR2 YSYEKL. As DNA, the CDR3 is TGCGCCAGCAGCCAAGAATCCGCCGGTTACAATGAGCAGTTCTTC. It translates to CASSQESAGYNEQFF.

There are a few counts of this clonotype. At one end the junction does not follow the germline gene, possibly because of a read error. The CDR3 spells CASSVAGGPEQFF. In DNA form, the CDR3 reads TGTGCCAGCAGCGTAGCGGGGGGGCCTGAGCAGTTCTTC. The chain couples TRBV7-2 to TRBJ2-1; TRBD2 matches 11 bases. The germline V gene encodes CDR1 SGHTA and CDR2 FQGNSA. The CDR3 spans 13 residues.

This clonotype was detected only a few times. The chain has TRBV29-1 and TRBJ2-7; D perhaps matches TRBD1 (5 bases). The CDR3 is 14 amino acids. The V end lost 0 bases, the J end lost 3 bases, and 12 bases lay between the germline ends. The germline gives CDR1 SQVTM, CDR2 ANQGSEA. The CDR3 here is CSVEDLREGYEQYF. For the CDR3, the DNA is TGCAGCGTTGAAGATCTCAGGGAAGGCTACGAGCAGTACTTC.

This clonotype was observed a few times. CDR3 bases: TGTGCCAGCAGTTTAGTGGCGGGGCGCCATAATTCACCCCTCCACTTT. Protein sequence: CASSLVAGRHNSPLHF. The chain uses TRBV27 and TRBJ1-6; tentatively, D is TRBD1 (5 bases). The CDR3 length is 16 residues. Germline V lookup: CDR1 MNHEY, CDR2 SMNVEV (reference sequence). Trimming stripped 2 bases from V and 5 bases from J, with 13 bases between.